This T cell receptor (beta chain) was captured in a study of blood T cell repertoires in COVID-19. About the research overall: PBMCs, B-cell-depleted T cells, or T cells were the source of the cDNA or gDNA that made up the material.

Using immunoSEQ multiplex PCR, the repertoire was profiled, and TCRdb retains in-frame clones only, with some absent. This table has about 74,000 clones, roughly 81% appearing once. This clone was seen only once. The CDR3 extends over 16 amino acids. V was pared by 4 bases and J by 0 bases, with 5 bases of the junction left unmatched. Germline CDR1 reads MNHNS; CDR2 reads SASEGT. This chain links TRBV6-1 with TRBJ2-1; TRBD1 matches at 8 bases. This TCR was sampled from a man in his sixties or seventies with acute or convalescent COVID-19. Source material: peripheral blood. This CDR3 is CASSASTGGSYNEQFF. The CDR3 bases are TGTGCCAGCAGTGCCAGCACAGGGGGCTCCTACAATGAGCAGTTCTTC.